These 22 T cell receptor beta chains originate from one sample sequenced in a study of response to subunit inactivated influenza vaccine. One entry per CDR3 protein results from TCRdb running MiXCR on the RT-PCR reads. The data contain over 650,000 distinct CDR3 sequences, around 20% of them seen just once; the ten biggest clones take up approximately 10%. The sequencing used PBMCs from blood, collected roughly 5 days after vaccination. These receptors all come from a man aged 50 or older who received an inactivated influenza vaccine.

The rearrangement joins TRBV20-1 to TRBJ2-7; 8 bases map to TRBD1. Trimming cost V 4 bases and J 2 bases; bases outside gene matches: 7. This CDR3 region has 14 residues. The germline V gene has CDR1 DFQATT and CDR2 SNEGSKA (reference sequence). The CDR3 sequence: CSATPGGVPYEQYF. CDR3 in DNA: TGCAGTGCTACTCCAGGGGGCGTGCCCTACGAGCAGTACTTC.

The rearrangement links TRBV10-3 to TRBJ2-3; 10 bases map to TRBD1. The germline V gene has CDR1 ENHRY and CDR2 SYGVKD. The CDR3 loop spans 13 amino acids. V was clipped by 11 bases and J by 4 bases; unmatched bases: 6. CDR3 bases: TGTGCCGTAGGGACAGGGGAGTCAGATACGCAGTATTTT. It yields the protein CAVGTGESDTQYF.

This clonotype was detected a few times. The rearrangement links TRBV16 to TRBJ1-5, with TRBD1 as a possible D gene (6 bases). V was trimmed by 1 base and J by 3 bases, leaving 10 bases between them. Germline lookup yields CDR1 KGHSY and CDR2 FQNENV. The CDR3 is 15 amino acids. The CDR3, as DNA: TGTGCCAGCAGCCAATTAAGGGACATCAATCAGCCCCAGCATTTT. This encodes CASSQLRDINQPQHF.

This clonotype was detected only a few times. The chain joins TRBV10-3 to TRBJ2-7; 15 nucleotides match TRBD2. CDR3 size: 15 residues. The trim removed 11 bases at V and 2 bases at J, leaving 7 bases unmatched. From germline, CDR1 is ENHRY and CDR2 SYGVKD. CDR3: CAARTSGRAPYEQYF. The CDR3 DNA reads as TGTGCCGCCAGGACTAGCGGGAGGGCCCCCTACGAGCAGTACTTC.

This clonotype was seen many times. This rearrangement joins TRBV5-1 to TRBJ2-7; 9 bases are shared with TRBD1. Germline loops: CDR1 SGHRS, CDR2 YFSETQ. The CDR3 contains 15 residues. V lost 0 bases and J lost 2; bases outside the gene matches: 3. Here the CDR3 DNA reads TGCGCCAGCAGCTTGGTGGGGACAGGGACCTACGAGCAGTACTTC. This encodes CASSLVGTGTYEQYF.

This clonotype was found many times. The chain uses TRBV5-1 and TRBJ2-7, with D unresolved. The CDR3 consists of 15 residues. With 2 bases removed from V and 0 bases from J, the gap between germline ends came to 12 bases. Germline V gene lookup returns CDR1 SGHRS and CDR2 YFSETQ. CDR3 sequence: CASSFMAQSSYEQYF. DNA of the CDR3: TGCGCCAGCAGCTTCATGGCGCAGAGCTCCTACGAGCAGTACTTC.

V and J are TRBV6-2 or TRBV6-3 and TRBJ2-2, with TRBD1 matching 8 bases. The germline V gene has CDR1 MNHEY and CDR2 SVGEGT. The CDR3 has 16 residues. V shed 5 bases, J shed 0 bases, and the junction held 5 bases outside the gene matches. The DNA for the CDR3 is TGTGCCAGCAGTAGGACAGGGCTTTCGAACACCGGGGAGCTGTTTTTT. Its protein product is CASSRTGLSNTGELFF.

This clonotype has just a few counts. The chain employs TRBV7-3 and TRBJ2-7; 7 bases align to TRBD1. From germline, CDR1 is SGHTA and CDR2 FQGTGA. After removal of 2 bases from V and 6 bases from J, the junction contained 4 bases not matched to a gene. The CDR3 extends over 13 amino acids. The CDR3 coding sequence is TGTGCCAGCAGCTTAGACCGGGACAGCGAGCAGTACTTC. Its protein is CASSLDRDSEQYF.

Only a few counts were recorded for this clonotype. The CDR3 here is CASSQEPDRGSEVQFF. The CDR3 nucleotides read TGTGCCAGCAGCCAAGAACCAGACAGGGGGTCGGAAGTGCAGTTCTTC. This chain joins TRBV14 and TRBJ2-1, with TRBD1 matching over 9 bases. Germline V gene lookup returns CDR1 SGHDN and CDR2 FVKESK. Unmatched junction bases numbered 12, after V lost 0 bases and J lost 12 bases. The CDR3 extends over 16 amino acids. Looking up the rest from reference TRBV14 and TRBJ2-1 gives the full variable domain: EAGVTQFPSHSVIEKGQTVTLRCDPISGHDNLYWYRRVMGKEIKFLLHFVKESKQDESGMPNNRFLAERTGGTYSTLKVQPAELEDSGVYFCASSQEPDRGSEVQFFGPGTRLTVL.

A note on this clonotype: Mismatch with germline at one junction end may stem from a read error. CDR3 residues: CASSVTGGPAYEQCF. In nucleotides, the CDR3 is TGTGCCAGCAGCGTGACTGGGGGCCCGGCATACGAGCAGTGCTTC. The V call is TRBV7-2, the J call TRBJ2-7; weak D call: TRBD1 (6 bases). From germline, CDR1 is SGHTA and CDR2 FQGNSA. The CDR3 runs 15 residues.

This clonotype was picked up many times. The V call is TRBV29-1, the J call TRBJ2-7, with D hard to call. Trimming stripped 2 bases from V and 2 bases from J, with 10 bases between. Per germline, CDR1 SQVTM and CDR2 ANQGSEA. There are 13 residues in the CDR3. CDR3 in amino acids: CSVETQAAYEQYF. CDR3 coding DNA: TGCAGCGTTGAAACTCAGGCAGCCTACGAGCAGTACTTC.

CDR3 protein: CASRRTHNSISSYEQYF. Here the CDR3 DNA reads TGTGCCAGTCGCCGTACACACAACAGTATATCTTCCTACGAGCAGTACTTC. The chain is built from TRBV19 and TRBJ2-7, with no clear D. This CDR3 is built from 17 residues. Trimming removed 8 bases at V and 1 base at J, with 24 bases between. CDR1 is LNHDA, CDR2 SQIVND, per germline (reference sequence).

The chain recombines TRBV7-2 with TRBJ1-1; no clear D. This CDR3 region has 14 residues. CDR1 SGHTA and CDR2 FQGNSA come from the germline V gene. V was trimmed by 8 bases and J by 4 bases, leaving 17 bases between them. The CDR3 is CASGESGPATEAFF. In DNA, the CDR3 is TGTGCCAGCGGCGAGTCCGGTCCGGCCACTGAAGCTTTCTTT.

J is TRBJ1-2 and V is TRBV6-1, with 9 bases identical to TRBD1. V was pared by 4 bases and J by 8 bases, with 5 bases of the junction left unmatched. CDR3 length: 13 amino acids. Germline CDR1 is MNHNS and CDR2 is SASEGT. The CDR3 loop is CASSGDREGGYTF. CDR3 sequence (DNA): TGTGCCAGCAGTGGGGACAGGGAGGGCGGCTACACCTTC.

CDR3 protein: CASSLDRGSEKLFF. Here the CDR3 DNA reads TGTGCCAGCAGCTTAGACAGGGGCAGTGAAAAACTGTTTTTT. This chain connects TRBV11-2 to TRBJ1-4; D possibly corresponds to TRBD1 (6 bases). Trimming took 0 bases from V and 7 from J, leaving 9 bases between them. The CDR3 is made up of 14 amino acids. CDR1 and CDR2 (germline): SGHAT, FQNNGV.

The V call is TRBV6-5, the J call TRBJ2-1; 10 bases agree with TRBD1. CDR1 and CDR2 from the germline V gene are MNHEY and SVGAGI. V was clipped by 4 bases and J by 8 bases; unmatched bases: 11. The CDR3 runs 16 residues. This CDR3 reads CASSSRGTGVDHEQFF. The CDR3 DNA reads as TGTGCCAGCAGTTCTAGGGGGACAGGGGTTGACCATGAGCAGTTCTTC.

This clonotype was recorded a few times. V and J are TRBV5-1 and TRBJ2-5; the D gene could be TRBD1 or TRBD2 (5 bases each). CDR3 length: 14 amino acids. Germline V gene lookup returns CDR1 SGHRS and CDR2 YFSETQ. V gave up 7 bases and J gave up 2 bases, with 15 bases separating them. The CDR3 loop reads CASFPGAEQETQYF. The CDR3 bases are TGCGCCAGCTTTCCCGGGGCAGAACAAGAGACCCAGTACTTC.

This clonotype was found a few times. The V gene is TRBV20-1, the J gene TRBJ2-4; D not resolved. V shed 7 bases and J shed 1 base, with 11 bases lying between them. The CDR3 is 13 residues long. Looked up from germline, CDR1 is DFQATT and CDR2 is SNEGSKA (reference sequence). CDR3 sequence reads: CSVFAGAKNIQYF. CDR3 bases: TGCAGTGTTTTTGCCGGGGCCAAAAACATTCAGTACTTC.

This clonotype was picked up a small number of times. Here the CDR3 DNA reads TGTGCCAGCAGTGTGACGGGGCACTCCTACGAGCAGTACTTC. It is translated as CASSVTGHSYEQYF. V and J are TRBV25-1 and TRBJ2-7; either TRBD1 or TRBD2 may fit D (5 bases each). This CDR3 contains 14 residues. Germline CDR1 is MGHDK and CDR2 is SYGVNS. The ends were cut back, 4 bases at V and 0 bases at J, with 10 bases in the middle.

The chain links TRBV29-1 to TRBJ1-2; D gene unclear. The germline gives CDR1 SQVTM, CDR2 ANQGSEA. The V and J ends lost 1 base and 3 bases respectively, with 6 bases between them. The CDR3 is made up of 12 amino acids. The CDR3 loop reads CSVEASDYGYTF. DNA of the CDR3: TGCAGCGTTGAAGCGAGCGACTATGGCTACACCTTC.

This chain links TRBV29-1 with TRBJ2-5, with 7 bases that match TRBD2. The CDR3 loop spans 13 amino acids. CDR1 SQVTM and CDR2 ANQGSEA come from the germline V gene. Germline trimming cut 5 bases from V and 5 bases from J; bases unmatched to any gene: 8. The CDR3 DNA reads as TGCAGCGTTTTTGGACTAGAGCTGGAGACCCAGTACTTC. This translates into CSVFGLELETQYF.

This chain uses TRBV10-3 with TRBJ2-7, with D possibly TRBD2 on 5 matching bases. There are 13 residues in the CDR3. With 6 bases removed from V and 2 bases from J, the gap between germline ends came to 11 bases. Germline V gene sequence: CDR1 ENHRY, CDR2 SYGVKD. CDR3 in amino acids: CAIRAGETYEQYF. The CDR3, as DNA: TGTGCCATCAGGGCCGGGGAAACCTACGAGCAGTACTTC.